This passage covers 13 T cell receptor beta chains from one sample sequenced in a study of Tregs in tolerant kidney transplant recipients. The method was immunoSEQ multiplex PCR; TCRdb's version includes in-frame clones alone and lacks a portion of them. Of around 230,000 clones in the sample, approximately 84% were seen once. Input material: CD4+ T cells from blood. All receptors come from a human donor in good health.

The genes are TRBV27 and TRBJ1-2; D gene uncertain. The CDR3 extends over 14 amino acids. CDR1 is MNHEY and CDR2 is SMNVEV in the germline V gene (reference sequence). Trimming removed 2 bases from V and 7 bases from J, with 14 bases in between. CDR3 sequence (DNA): TGTGCCAGCAGTTTACCACCCCGACACTGTGGCTACACCTTC. Amino acid sequence: CASSLPPRHCGYTF.

The V call is TRBV29-1, the J call TRBJ1-2; no firm D call. The CDR3 covers 15 residues. Germline CDR1 reads SQVTM; CDR2 reads ANQGSEA. V was pared by 0 bases and J by 6 bases, with 17 bases between. CDR3 residues: CSVEERADLVDGYTF. In DNA, the CDR3 is TGCAGCGTTGAAGAAAGGGCAGACCTAGTGGATGGCTACACCTTC. The variable domain in full, completed from reference TRBV29-1 and TRBJ1-2, reads SAVISQKPSRDICQRGTSLTIQCQVDSQVTMMFWYRQQPGQSLTLIATANQGSEATYESGFVIDKFPISRPNLTFSTLTVSNMSPEDSSIYLCSVEERADLVDGYTFGSGTRLTVV.

In its sample, this clone was seen once. The chain joins TRBV7-2 to TRBJ1-1, with a weak D call TRBD1 (5 bases). Between the trimmed V and J ends, which lost 5 bases and 4 bases, there was a span of 17 bases. Germline loops: CDR1 SGHTA, CDR2 FQGNSA. There are 15 residues in the CDR3. The CDR3 DNA sequence: TGTGCCAGCAGCCCCGGGGGGGAAAGGGGCACTGAAGCTTTCTTT. It specifies CASSPGGERGTEAFF.

V and J are TRBV15 and TRBJ2-5, with 13 bases fitting TRBD2. The CDR3 runs 18 residues. Germline values: CDR1 LNHNV, CDR2 YYDKDF (reference sequence). V dropped 1 base and J dropped 2; count of bases not matched to a gene: 7. CDR3 sequence (DNA): TGTGCCACCAGCAGAGTCCCGGGACTAGCGGGGCTGCAAGAGACCCAGTACTTC. This codes for CATSRVPGLAGLQETQYF.

The chain links TRBV5-1 to TRBJ2-6; D not certain. The germline V gene encodes CDR1 SGHRS and CDR2 YFSETQ. CDR3 length equals 15 residues. V shed 4 bases and J shed 0 bases, with 8 bases lying between them. The CDR3 loop is CASSRTISGANVLTF. The CDR3 DNA is TGCGCCAGCAGCCGAACGATCTCTGGGGCCAACGTCCTGACTTTC.

This chain uses TRBV11-2 with TRBJ2-7; 13 bases match TRBD2. The CDR3 sequence is 15 residues long. Germline V gives CDR1 SGHAT, CDR2 FQNNGV. Germline trimming cut 6 bases from V and 2 bases from J; bases unmatched to any gene: 4. The DNA of the CDR3 is TGTGCCAGCAGTTTCGGGACTAGCGGGGCCTACGAGCAGTACTTC. This gives the protein CASSFGTSGAYEQYF.

The chain joins TRBV5-8 to TRBJ2-1, with 10 bases matching TRBD2. The CDR3 covers 16 residues. The junction had 7 bases not matched to a gene; V was cut back by 0 bases and J by 7 bases. CDR1 SGHTS and CDR2 YDEGEE come from the germline V gene. The chain's CDR3 is CASSLDSSGGWNEQFF. CDR3 coding DNA: TGTGCCAGCAGCTTGGACTCTAGCGGGGGTTGGAATGAGCAGTTCTTC.

The J gene is TRBJ2-1, the V gene TRBV18, with 7 bases aligning to TRBD2. The CDR3 loop spans 13 amino acids. In germline, CDR1 is KGHSH, CDR2 LQKENI. The V gene end was trimmed by 2 bases and the J gene end by 9 bases; junction bases not matched to a gene: 4. The CDR3 DNA is TGTGCCAGCTCACCAGGGACTACAGTTGAGCAGTTCTTC. Protein: CASSPGTTVEQFF. Complete variable domain (other parts from reference TRBV18 and TRBJ2-1): NAGVMQNPRHLVRRRGQEARLRCSPMKGHSHVYWYRQLPEEGLKFMVYLQKENIIDESGMPKERFSAEFPKEGPSILRIQQVVRGDSAAYFCASSPGTTVEQFFGPGTRLTVL.

CDR3 sequence: CASSYSRAGLNTEAFF. The CDR3 nucleotides are TGTGCCAGCAGTTACTCGAGGGCAGGGCTGAACACTGAAGCTTTCTTT. J is TRBJ1-1 and V is TRBV6-5, with D possibly being TRBD1 (5 bases). V was shortened by 0 bases and J by 0 bases, with 11 bases between the two germline ends. The CDR3 contains 16 residues. Looked up from germline, CDR1 is MNHEY and CDR2 is SVGAGI.

The chain links TRBV7-6 to TRBJ1-2, with a possible D match to TRBD1 (6 bases). V shed 1 base and J shed 7 bases, with 13 bases lying between them. The length of the CDR3 is 14 residues. Germline loops: CDR1 SGHVS, CDR2 FNYEAQ. CDR3 region: CASSLDVGGPGYTF. CDR3 DNA sequence: TGTGCCAGCAGCTTAGATGTGGGGGGCCCTGGCTACACCTTC.

The J gene is TRBJ1-5, the V gene TRBV10-3, with D possibly matching TRBD1 (6 bases). The CDR3 spans 17 residues. Germline CDR1 ENHRY, CDR2 SYGVKD. V was clipped by 3 bases and J by 0 bases, with 15 bases between them. DNA of the CDR3: TGTGCCATCAGTGATAGTTTAGGGGGTATTAGCAATCAGCCCCAGCATTTT. Protein: CAISDSLGGISNQPQHF.

This chain links TRBV11-1 with TRBJ2-1; 12 nucleotides align to TRBD2. Trimming cost V 5 bases and J 10 bases; bases outside gene matches: 12. The CDR3 consists of 16 residues. From germline, CDR1 is SGHAT and CDR2 FQDESV (reference sequence). The CDR3 DNA follows: TGTGCCAGCAGCAGAGCTAGCGGGGGGGCCGTAGGGGAGCAGTTCTTC. Its translation is CASSRASGGAVGEQFF.

J is TRBJ1-2 and V is TRBV19, with a possible D match to TRBD1 (5 bases). The CDR3 contains 16 residues. Germline loops: CDR1 LNHDA, CDR2 SQIVND (reference sequence). V lost 6 bases and J lost 4, with 21 bases in between. Here the CDR3 DNA reads TGTGCCAGTAGCCAAGGGAGACTCCAGGGAGGCTATGGCTACACCTTC. As protein: CASSQGRLQGGYGYTF.